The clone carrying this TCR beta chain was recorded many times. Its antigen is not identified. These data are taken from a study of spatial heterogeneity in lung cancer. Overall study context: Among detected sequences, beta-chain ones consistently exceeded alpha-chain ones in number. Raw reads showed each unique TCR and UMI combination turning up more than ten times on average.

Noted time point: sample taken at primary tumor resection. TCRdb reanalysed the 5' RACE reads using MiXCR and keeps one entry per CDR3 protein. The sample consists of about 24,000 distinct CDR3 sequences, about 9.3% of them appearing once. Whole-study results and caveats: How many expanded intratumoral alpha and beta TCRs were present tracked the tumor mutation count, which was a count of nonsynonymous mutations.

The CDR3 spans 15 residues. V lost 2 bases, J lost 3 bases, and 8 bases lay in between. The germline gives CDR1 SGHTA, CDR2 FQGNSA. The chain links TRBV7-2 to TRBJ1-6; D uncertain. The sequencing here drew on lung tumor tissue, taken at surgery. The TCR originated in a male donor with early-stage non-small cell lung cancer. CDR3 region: CASSLPNFYNSPLHF. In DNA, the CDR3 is TGTGCCAGCAGCTTACCCAATTTCTATAATTCACCCCTCCACTTT.